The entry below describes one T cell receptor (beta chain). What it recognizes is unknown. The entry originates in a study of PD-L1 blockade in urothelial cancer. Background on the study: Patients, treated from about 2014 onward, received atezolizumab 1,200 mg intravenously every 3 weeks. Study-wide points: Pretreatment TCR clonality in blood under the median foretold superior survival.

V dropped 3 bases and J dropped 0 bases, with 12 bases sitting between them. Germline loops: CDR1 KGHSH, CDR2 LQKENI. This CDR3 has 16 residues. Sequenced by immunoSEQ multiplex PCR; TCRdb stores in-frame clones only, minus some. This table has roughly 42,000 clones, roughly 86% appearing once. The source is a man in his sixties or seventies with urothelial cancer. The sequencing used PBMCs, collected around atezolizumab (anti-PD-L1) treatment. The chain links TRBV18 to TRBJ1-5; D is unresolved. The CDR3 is CASSPSTPNSNQPQHF. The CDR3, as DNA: TGTGCCAGCTCACCCTCGACACCGAATAGCAATCAGCCCCAGCATTTT.